This TCR beta chain was obtained from a study of beta chain features in type 1 diabetes. Trimming took off 4 bases at V and 7 bases at J, with 15 bases between the two ends. Per germline, CDR1 SGHRS and CDR2 YFSETQ. The CDR3 sequence is 15 residues long. Every isolated RNA sample was fully reverse transcribed, so sequencing captured expressed TCRB transcripts. Clones were read by immunoSEQ multiplex PCR, and TCRdb kept only the in-frame ones, dropping some. The sample lists 240,000 or so clones; less than 35% were seen once. The receptor comes from a young man in good health. V is TRBV5-1 and J is TRBJ1-6; D is unclear. Sequenced: central memory CD4+ T cells from blood. The CDR3 protein is CASSLDRGGNSPLHF. The CDR3 DNA is TGCGCCAGCAGCCTGGACCGGGGAGGGAATTCACCCCTCCACTTT.